This passage covers 29 T cell receptor beta chains from one sample sequenced in a study of blood T cell repertoires in COVID-19. Profiled with immunoSEQ multiplex PCR; TCRdb holds only in-frame clones, not every one. The sample consists of about 100,000 clones, roughly 90% of them appearing once. Material: peripheral blood. These receptors originate from a man aged 25 to 40 in a cohort sampled during active COVID-19.

The chain couples TRBV5-1 to TRBJ2-5, with 8 bases aligning to TRBD1. The germline CDR1 and CDR2 sequences are SGHRS and YFSETQ. This CDR3 spans 16 amino acids. V was clipped by 1 base and J by 3 bases; unmatched bases: 8. The CDR3 is CASSLMATGAEETQYF. DNA of the CDR3: TGCGCCAGCAGCTTGATGGCGACAGGGGCGGAAGAGACCCAGTACTTC.

The count of this clone is one. The V call is TRBV7-8, the J call TRBJ1-2; maybe TRBD1 (5 bases). Deletions cut 0 bases from V and 2 bases from J, with 7 bases between. Germline V gene lookup returns CDR1 SGHVS and CDR2 FQNEAQ. The CDR3 totals 14 residues. The CDR3 nucleotides are TGTGCCAGCAGCTTAGCGAGGACAAACTATGGCTACACCTTC. Its translation is CASSLARTNYGYTF.

The V gene is TRBV5-5, the J gene TRBJ2-1, with D possibly TRBD1 on 6 matching bases. Trimming pared 0 bases from V and 1 base from J, leaving 14 bases between. The CDR3 is made up of 17 amino acids. Germline CDR1 is SGHKS and CDR2 is YYEKEE (reference sequence). The CDR3 DNA sequence: TGTGCCAGCAGCTTGGAGGGACACCCAAATTCCTACAATGAGCAGTTCTTC. This sequence encodes CASSLEGHPNSYNEQFF.

This clone was observed a handful of times. CDR3 region: CASSLVGGETQYF. The DNA of the CDR3 is TGTGCCAGCAGCTTGGTCGGGGGGGAGACCCAGTACTTC. The gene calls are TRBV5-6 and TRBJ2-5; the match to TRBD2 covers 7 bases. V shed 0 bases and J 5 bases; nucleotides not matched to a gene: 1. Germline V gene lookup returns CDR1 SGHDT and CDR2 YYEEEE. The CDR3 is 13 residues long.

The chain links TRBV6-5 to TRBJ2-3; D is undetermined. CDR1 is MNHEY and CDR2 is SVGAGI in the germline V gene. The CDR3 sequence is 13 residues long. Trimming cost V 4 bases and J 3 bases, with 8 bases left between them. CDR3: CASSSHRTDTQYF. DNA of the CDR3: TGTGCCAGCAGTTCCCATCGGACAGATACGCAGTATTTT.

The chain recombines TRBV19 with TRBJ2-3; 8 nucleotides line up with TRBD2. V was clipped by 0 bases and J by 0 bases; unmatched bases: 2. This CDR3 is 16 amino acids long. Germline-derived CDR1 and CDR2 are LNHDA and SQIVND (reference sequence). CDR3 amino acids: CASSIEASGSTDTQYF. DNA of the CDR3: TGTGCCAGTAGTATAGAGGCTAGCGGGAGCACAGATACGCAGTATTTT.

This clone has a single count. The V and J genes are TRBV25-1 and TRBJ2-5, with TRBD1 identical over 7 bases. CDR3 length: 17 residues. The ends lost 3 bases at V and 3 bases at J; junction bases unmatched: 13. Per germline, CDR1 MGHDK and CDR2 SYGVNS. The CDR3 is CASSDNRDSVSEETQYF. The DNA for the CDR3 is TGTGCCAGCAGTGACAACCGGGACAGCGTTTCTGAAGAGACCCAGTACTTC.

CDR3 region: CASSVTTETNYGYTF. CDR3 nucleotides: TGTGCCTCTTCGGTTACGACAGAGACTAACTATGGCTACACCTTC. This chain connects TRBV7-9 to TRBJ1-2, with a tentative D call TRBD1 (5 bases). This CDR3 spans 15 amino acids. Germline V gene data show CDR1 as SEHNR and CDR2 as FQNEAQ (reference sequence). V lost 11 bases, J lost 0 bases, and 19 bases lay in between.

This clone appeared once. The genes are TRBV6-5 and TRBJ1-6; 9 bases align to TRBD1. The CDR3 runs to 14 residues. The germline gives CDR1 MNHEY, CDR2 SVGAGI. V lost 6 bases and J lost 13; bases outside the gene matches: 10. Here the CDR3 reads CASRMAGTGLPLHF. CDR3 nucleotide sequence: TGTGCCAGCAGGATGGCCGGGACAGGGTTGCCCCTCCACTTT.

This clone came up once. The J gene is TRBJ1-6, the V gene TRBV2; the D gene is possibly TRBD1 (5 bases). V lost 6 bases and J lost 10, with 13 bases in between. CDR1 is SNHLY, CDR2 FYNNEI, per germline. This CDR3 has 13 residues. The CDR3 nucleotides are TGTGCCAGCAGCGACGGGAGGGACTCACCCCTCCACTTT. It codes for CASSDGRDSPLHF.

This rearrangement joins TRBV11-2 to TRBJ2-5; a weak D match, TRBD1 (5 bases). CDR1 and CDR2 from the germline V gene are SGHAT and FQNNGV. CDR3 length: 15 amino acids. The germline V and J ends were trimmed by 3 bases and 2 bases, with 13 bases remaining between them. The CDR3 bases are TGTGCCAGCAGCTTCGGCCAGGGATTTCAAGAGACCCAGTACTTC. Translating it yields CASSFGQGFQETQYF.

The rearrangement links TRBV25-1 to TRBJ2-5; the match to TRBD2 covers 11 bases. J gave up 4 bases and V 1 base, and 8 bases lay outside the gene matches. The V gene's germline CDR1 is MGHDK and CDR2 SYGVNS. This CDR3 contains 17 residues. The CDR3 loop is CASSEFGASGGRETQYF. The CDR3 region has the DNA TGTGCCAGCAGTGAATTCGGGGCTAGCGGGGGGAGAGAGACCCAGTACTTC.

This sequence joins TRBV5-1 and TRBJ2-7; 12 bases agree with TRBD1. The V gene end was trimmed by 4 bases and the J gene end by 5 bases; junction bases not matched to a gene: 7. CDR1 SGHRS and CDR2 YFSETQ come from the germline V gene. This CDR3 has 15 amino acids. The CDR3 here is CASSAGTGGIHEQYF. The CDR3 DNA reads as TGCGCCAGCAGCGCTGGGACAGGGGGCATCCACGAGCAGTACTTC.

The V and J genes are TRBV5-1 and TRBJ1-2; D gene ambiguous. The V gene's germline CDR1 is SGHRS and CDR2 YFSETQ. The CDR3 has 13 amino acids. V was pared by 7 bases and J by 7 bases, with 17 bases between. CDR3 nucleotide sequence: TGCGCCAGCTCCGAACCCGGGTTGTCTGGCTACACCTTC. This gives the protein CASSEPGLSGYTF.

This chain's CDR3 is CAWSVGAGPYEQYF. The CDR3 DNA reads as TGTGCCTGGAGTGTCGGAGCGGGGCCCTACGAGCAGTACTTC. This chain uses TRBV30 with TRBJ2-7, with 7 positions matching TRBD2. V shed 0 bases and J 2 bases; nucleotides not matched to a gene: 4. This CDR3 spans 14 amino acids. Germline-derived CDR1 and CDR2 are GTSNPN and SVGIG (reference sequence).

J is TRBJ2-3 and V is TRBV5-4, with 7 bases lining up with TRBD1. J was trimmed by 2 bases and V by 4 bases; bases with no gene match: 10. CDR3 length: 16 amino acids. The germline CDR1 and CDR2 sequences are SGHNT and YYREEE (reference sequence). In DNA, the CDR3 is TGTGCCAGCAGCACCCTGAGGGACAGCCTCACAGATACGCAGTATTTT. Its protein product is CASSTLRDSLTDTQYF. The entire variable domain, with the rest obtained from reference TRBV5-4 and TRBJ2-3, is as follows: ETGVTQSPTHLIKTRGQQVTLRCSSQSGHNTVSWYQQALGQGPQFIFQYYREEENGRGNFPPRFSGLQFPNYSSELNVNALELDDSALYLCASSTLRDSLTDTQYFGPGTRLTVL.

The V and J genes are TRBV7-8 and TRBJ2-7; D is undetermined. Per germline, CDR1 SGHVS and CDR2 FQNEAQ. V lost 5 bases and J 5 bases, leaving 13 bases between the germline ends. The length of the CDR3 is 13 residues. The CDR3 DNA reads as TGTGCCAGCAGCCTTCTCCGGAGCCACGAGCAGTACTTC. This sequence encodes CASSLLRSHEQYF.

This rearrangement joins TRBV7-2 to TRBJ1-6; tentatively, D is TRBD1 (6 bases). The V and J ends lost 5 bases and 4 bases respectively, with 12 bases between them. The CDR3 loop spans 15 amino acids. Germline CDR1 reads SGHTA; CDR2 reads FQGNSA. Written as DNA, the CDR3 is TGTGCCAGCAGCCTCGGACAGACATATAATTCACCCCTCCACTTT. Translation gives CASSLGQTYNSPLHF.

V usage is TRBV6-6 and J usage is TRBJ2-3, with D tentatively TRBD2 (5 bases). The V end was cut by 2 bases, the J end by 6 bases, with 6 bases between. Looked up from germline, CDR1 is MNHNY and CDR2 is SVGAGI (reference sequence). The CDR3 is 12 residues long. DNA of the CDR3: TGTGCCAGCAGTTACCCTAGCGATACGCAGTATTTT. This translates into CASSYPSDTQYF.

V usage is TRBV7-2 and J usage is TRBJ2-3, with 10 nucleotides matching TRBD2. J lost 4 bases, V lost 2 bases, and 0 bases had no gene match. The CDR3 loop spans 14 amino acids. Germline-derived CDR1 and CDR2 are SGHTA and FQGNSA. The CDR3 DNA sequence: TGTGCCAGCAGCTTAAGCGGGGGGGCAGATACGCAGTATTTT. This translates into CASSLSGGADTQYF.

The chain combines TRBV7-2 with TRBJ1-3, with 7 bases fitting TRBD1. Per germline, CDR1 SGHTA and CDR2 FQGNSA. Losses at the gene ends were 3 bases for V and 0 bases for J; bases not matched to a gene: 5. This CDR3 has 16 amino acids. The CDR3 spells CASSLDRPSSGNTIYF. The CDR3 nucleotides read TGTGCCAGCAGCTTGGACAGGCCCAGCTCTGGAAACACCATATATTTT.

V gene TRBV11-2 combines with J gene TRBJ2-1; TRBD1 matches at 11 bases. Unmatched junction bases numbered 2, after V lost 4 bases and J lost 3 bases. This CDR3 region has 15 residues. Germline V CDR1 and CDR2: SGHAT, FQNNGV. CDR3 amino acids: CASSSGTGGYNEQFF. The CDR3 bases are TGTGCCAGCAGCTCCGGGACAGGGGGCTACAATGAGCAGTTCTTC.

The rearrangement links TRBV11-2 to TRBJ2-1, with 11 positions matching TRBD2. The CDR3 totals 15 residues. Germline V CDR1 and CDR2: SGHAT, FQNNGV. With V trimmed by 2 bases and J by 6 bases, 3 bases remained unmatched. The CDR3 bases are TGTGCCAGCAGCTTAATTCTAGCGGGGGGCAATGAGCAGTTCTTC. The encoded protein is CASSLILAGGNEQFF.

This clone appeared once. J is TRBJ1-1 and V is TRBV11-2; no clear D gene. Germline lookup yields CDR1 SGHAT and CDR2 FQNNGV. There are 15 residues in the CDR3. The ends were cut back, 2 bases at V and 1 base at J, with 11 bases in the middle. CDR3 sequence reads: CASSLRYEGNTEAFF. The CDR3 region has the DNA TGTGCCAGCAGCTTAAGGTACGAGGGGAACACTGAAGCTTTCTTT.

The rearrangement uses TRBV7-6 and TRBJ2-1; D is uncertain. This CDR3 is 16 amino acids long. From germline, CDR1 is SGHVS and CDR2 FNYEAQ. The V and J ends lost 0 bases and 4 bases respectively, with 13 bases between them. The CDR3 spells CASSLAGVTSYNEQFF. CDR3 nucleotide sequence: TGTGCCAGCAGCTTAGCAGGAGTAACGAGTTACAATGAGCAGTTCTTC.

The gene calls are TRBV6-5 and TRBJ1-2, with 7 bases that match TRBD1. Germline trimming cut 7 bases from V and 4 bases from J; bases unmatched to any gene: 9. Germline-derived CDR1 and CDR2 are MNHEY and SVGAGI. CDR3 length: 14 residues. CDR3 protein: CASMEQGKVYGYTF. The DNA for the CDR3 is TGTGCCAGCATGGAACAGGGGAAAGTCTATGGCTACACCTTC.

The chain couples TRBV29-1 to TRBJ1-4; the D is unclear. V was cut by 6 bases and J by 0 bases, with 5 bases left in between. The germline CDR1 and CDR2 sequences are SQVTM and ANQGSEA. The CDR3 covers 12 residues. Here the CDR3 reads CSVRATNEKLFF. The CDR3, as DNA: TGCAGCGTAAGAGCAACTAATGAAAAACTGTTTTTT.

The chain employs TRBV12-3 or TRBV12-4 and TRBJ1-1; maybe TRBD1 (5 bases). The CDR3 covers 13 residues. The V end lost 2 bases, the J end lost 6 bases, and 10 bases lay between the germline ends. DNA for the CDR3: TGTGCCAGCAGTTTAAATCAGGGCGCTGAAGCTTTCTTT. This encodes CASSLNQGAEAFF.

The rearrangement joins TRBV9 to TRBJ1-6, with 8 bases matching TRBD1. The CDR3 is made up of 15 amino acids. From germline, CDR1 is SGDLS and CDR2 YYNGEE. V was pared by 6 bases and J by 9 bases, with 11 bases of the junction left unmatched. CDR3 sequence: CASTETPGGGSPLHF. The DNA for the CDR3 is TGTGCCAGCACCGAAACCCCAGGGGGCGGTTCACCCCTCCACTTT.